This T cell receptor beta chain was recovered during a study of T cells in Graves' hyperthyroidism and ophthalmopathy. Study overall: Any treatment followed the collection of peripheral blood at initial diagnosis.

Amplification yielded TCR beta CDR3 regions, with RNA transcripts as the source. First-round RT-PCR with HTBI primers amplified the TCR CDR3 region. TCRdb used MiXCR to reprocess the multiplex PCR reads, holding one entry per CDR3 protein. The table shows 330,000 or so distinct CDR3 sequences, with around a fifth occurring only once. Each person with ophthalmopathy scored at least 3 on the Clinical Activity Score, reached NOSPECS grade 4 or higher, and had been ill under 3 months. Study conclusions and caveats: Ophthalmopathy, which appeared later, was predicted by the model a median about 6 months before onset.

This clonotype was seen many times. What it recognizes is unknown. The CDR3 runs to 13 residues. V was pared by 1 base and J by 3 bases, with 10 bases between. Germline V gene sequence: CDR1 DFQATT, CDR2 SNEGSKA (reference sequence). The J gene is TRBJ2-7, the V gene TRBV20-1; D might be TRBD1 (6 bases). The TCR comes from a man aged 45 to 65 with Graves' ophthalmopathy. Material for sequencing was blood. In nucleotides, the CDR3 is TGCAGTGCTAGAGGGGACACCCACTACGAGCAGTACTTC. Residues: CSARGDTHYEQYF.